The source of this T cell receptor beta chain is a study of T cells in Graves' hyperthyroidism and ophthalmopathy. Germline CDR1 and CDR2: SGDLS and YYNGEE. CDR3 size: 17 residues. V shed 0 bases and J shed 3 bases, with 16 bases lying between them. Exclusion of a patient resulted from uncontrolled infection, other autoimmune disease, pregnancy or lactation. Together with thyroid ultrasound, orbital computed tomography, serum thyroxine and TRAb, clinical symptoms were used for diagnoses. Fresh 10 ml peripheral blood yielded PBMCs. This clonotype has only a few counts. Its matching antigen is unknown. TCR beta CDR3 regions were amplified from RNA. First-round RT-PCR with HTBI primers amplified the TCR CDR3 region. One entry per CDR3 protein, called by TCRdb with MiXCR from the multiplex PCR reads. In the table there are about 380,000 distinct CDR3 sequences, 18% of which are singletons. Overall study results and limits: Most thyroid clonotypes that were expanded above 0.001 also turned up in blood.

The origin of this receptor is a man aged 18 to 30 with Graves' ophthalmopathy. V gene TRBV9 combines with J gene TRBJ2-1; D perhaps matches TRBD2 (5 bases). Material: blood. The CDR3, as DNA: TGTGCCAGCAGCGTAGGTCTGTCGGGAAGTTTCTACAATGAGCAGTTCTTC. Translation gives CASSVGLSGSFYNEQFF. The full variable domain, its missing parts supplied by reference TRBV9 and TRBJ2-1, is DSGVTQTPKHLITATGQRVTLRCSPRSGDLSVYWYQQSLDQGLQFLIQYYNGEERAKGNILERFSAQQFPDLHSELNLSSLELGDSALYFCASSVGLSGSFYNEQFFGPGTRLTVL.